What follows are 27 T cell receptor beta chains derived from one specimen sequenced in a study of beta chain features in type 1 diabetes (dated by TCRdb to the late 2010s). These receptors have no known antigen. The library was generated by the immunoSEQ multiplex PCR assay. The entire isolated RNA was reverse transcribed using the High Capacity cDNA Reverse Transcription Kit, and thus expressed TCRB transcripts were sequenced. The immuneACCESS repertoire file appears here via TCRdb, limited to in-frame rearrangements. These files lack a portion of the clones; in checked studies, under half of the deficit traces to unresolved V genes, and the cause of the others is not known. Here the sample has about 640,000 clones; roughly 12% occur a single time. The ten top clones hold around 0.12% of the sample. Findings and caveats that apply to the study as a whole: Type 1 diabetes patients showed a moderate but significant shortening of TCRB CDR3 length in all four CD4+ subsets.

Sequencing was performed on naive CD4+ T cells from blood. According to the study, the label for this sample's cell subset or site signals: true naive CD4+ T cells. The receptors come from a man aged 25-40 years with type 1 diabetes.

This clone has just a few counts. The DNA for the CDR3 is TGCGCCAGCAGCCGCAGGGACGGGGAGACCCAGTACTTC. Translated: CASSRRDGETQYF. The chain is built from TRBV4-3 and TRBJ2-5; D tentatively reads TRBD1 or TRBD2 (5 bases each). There are 13 residues in the CDR3. In germline, CDR1 is LGHNA, CDR2 YSLEER. V lost 4 bases to trimming and J lost 5 bases, with 11 bases between them.

This chain connects TRBV13 to TRBJ1-1; unclear D gene. The V gene's germline CDR1 is PRHDT and CDR2 FYEKMQ (reference sequence). Trimming removed 3 bases from V and 1 base from J, with 9 bases in between. The CDR3 covers 14 residues. This chain's CDR3 is CASSFDYSNTEAFF. The DNA of the CDR3 is TGTGCCAGCAGCTTCGACTATTCGAACACTGAAGCTTTCTTT.

This chain joins TRBV5-6 and TRBJ1-5; 8 bases agree with TRBD1. Germline-derived CDR1 and CDR2 are SGHDT and YYEEEE. The CDR3 consists of 12 residues. Trimming cost V 3 bases and J 11 bases; bases outside gene matches: 4. DNA of the CDR3: TGTGCCAGCAGCTCAGGACAGGGCGCCCAGCATTTT. Translated, it gives CASSSGQGAQHF. The full variable domain, completed using reference TRBV5-6 and TRBJ1-5, is DAGVTQSPTHLIKTRGQQVTLRCSPKSGHDTVSWYQQALGQGPQFIFQYYEEEERQRGNFPDRFSGHQFPNYSSELNVNALLLGDSALYLCASSSGQGAQHFGDGTRLSIL.

This clone was observed a handful of times. The rearrangement uses TRBV6-5 and TRBJ1-5; TRBD1 agrees at 8 bases. V lost 6 bases and J lost 3; bases outside the gene matches: 4. Germline CDR1 and CDR2: MNHEY and SVGAGI. The CDR3 has 14 amino acids. The CDR3 sequence: CASRRQGNNQPQHF. In DNA form, the CDR3 reads TGTGCCAGCAGAAGACAGGGGAACAATCAGCCCCAGCATTTT.

Comment on this clone: The sample holds other DNA sequences that translate to the same CDR3. The V gene is TRBV5-6, the J gene TRBJ1-2; D gene uncertain. Between the trimmed V and J ends, which lost 0 bases and 2 bases, there was a span of 5 bases. The CDR3 loop spans 13 amino acids. Germline CDR1 is SGHDT and CDR2 is YYEEEE. The CDR3, as DNA: TGTGCCAGCAGCTTGGGCCAAAACTATGGCTACACCTTC. As protein: CASSLGQNYGYTF.

V is TRBV10-1 and J is TRBJ1-2; no reliable D call. The CDR3 loop spans 12 amino acids. Trimming removed 3 bases at V and 4 bases at J, with 6 bases between. Germline V gene sequence: CDR1 WNHNN, CDR2 SYGVQD (reference sequence). In DNA form, the CDR3 reads TGCGCCAGCAGTGACACCTTCTATGGCTACACCTTC. Amino acid sequence: CASSDTFYGYTF.

The V call is TRBV19, the J call TRBJ2-7; 8 bases are shared with TRBD1. The CDR3 has 15 amino acids. Germline loops: CDR1 LNHDA, CDR2 SQIVND (reference sequence). Unmatched junction bases numbered 14, after V lost 6 bases and J lost 7 bases. CDR3 DNA: TGTGCCAGTAGCCCATCCGGGACAGGTTGGCGAGAGCAGTACTTC. Translation gives CASSPSGTGWREQYF.

This clone was seen only a few times. This sample also contains other DNA sequences that code for the same CDR3. This sequence joins TRBV25-1 and TRBJ1-4; D is ambiguous. V was cut by 4 bases and J by 7 bases, with 7 bases left in between. From germline, CDR1 is MGHDK and CDR2 SYGVNS. This CDR3 is built from 12 residues. As DNA, the CDR3 is TGTGCCAGCAGTGGGGCGCCTGAAAAACTGTTTTTT. It translates to CASSGAPEKLFF.

This chain joins TRBV21-1 and TRBJ1-1. TRBV21-1 is termed a pseudogene. The CDR3 extends over 15 amino acids. CDR3 amino acids: CASSKVPWGNTEAFF. Here the CDR3 DNA reads TGTGCCAGCAGCAAAGTTCCATGGGGGAACACTGAAGCTTTCTTT.

This rearrangement joins TRBV6-5 to TRBJ2-5; D call uncertain. The CDR3 totals 12 residues. The ends were cut back, 6 bases at V and 1 base at J, with 6 bases in the middle. CDR1 MNHEY and CDR2 SVGAGI come from the germline V gene. The chain's CDR3 is CASRSSQETQYF. For the CDR3, the DNA is TGTGCCAGCAGGTCTAGCCAAGAGACCCAGTACTTC.

V and J are TRBV7-2 and TRBJ1-2; unclear D gene. CDR3 length: 15 amino acids. Trimming stripped 1 base from V and 1 base from J, with 10 bases between. Germline V gene sequence: CDR1 SGHTA, CDR2 FQGNSA. The CDR3, as DNA: TGTGCCAGCAGCTTAGTAGTCGGGAGTAACTATGGCTACACCTTC. This gives the protein CASSLVVGSNYGYTF.

This chain links TRBV30 with TRBJ2-7; D perhaps matches TRBD1 (6 bases). Per the germline V gene, CDR1 is GTSNPN and CDR2 is SVGIG (reference sequence). Trimming cost V 7 bases and J 5 bases, with 21 bases left between them. The CDR3 spans 14 residues. CDR3 nucleotide sequence: TGTGCCTCGAACAGGGACGGCCAAGGGAACGAGCAGTACTTC. Translated, it gives CASNRDGQGNEQYF.

The chain recombines TRBV14 with TRBJ2-1, with TRBD1 matching 8 bases. The junction had 2 bases not matched to a gene; V was cut back by 0 bases and J by 1 base. The CDR3 runs to 16 residues. From germline, CDR1 is SGHDN and CDR2 FVKESK. In nucleotides, the CDR3 is TGTGCCAGCAGCCAAGAGGGACAGGCTTCCTACAATGAGCAGTTCTTC. It codes for CASSQEGQASYNEQFF.

There are a few counts of this clone. The V call is TRBV7-9, the J call TRBJ1-2; TRBD1 matches at 12 bases. J lost 2 bases, V lost 5 bases, and 3 bases had no gene match. CDR1 SEHNR and CDR2 FQNEAQ come from the germline V gene (reference sequence). This CDR3 comprises 15 residues. In nucleotides, the CDR3 is TGTGCCAGCAGCCGAGGGACAGGGGGCAACTATGGCTACACCTTC. It yields the protein CASSRGTGGNYGYTF.

The V and J genes are TRBV7-2 and TRBJ2-3, with no clear D. Germline CDR1 and CDR2: SGHTA and FQGNSA. The CDR3 has 12 amino acids. V lost 3 bases, J lost 5 bases, and 6 bases lay in between. DNA for the CDR3: TGTGCCAGCAGCTTCGTCCGAGATACGCAGTATTTT. Its translation: CASSFVRDTQYF. The full variable domain, its missing parts supplied by reference TRBV7-2 and TRBJ2-3, is GAGVSQSPSNKVTEKGKDVELRCDPISGHTALYWYRQSLGQGLEFLIYFQGNSAPDKSGLPSDRFSAERTGGSVSTLTIQRTQQEDSAVYLCASSFVRDTQYFGPGTRLTVL.

This clone was counted between two and nine times. V is TRBV29-1 and J is TRBJ1-2; a weak D match, TRBD1 (5 bases). Trimming cost V 6 bases and J 3 bases, with 20 bases left between them. Germline-derived CDR1 and CDR2 are SQVTM and ANQGSEA. The CDR3 sequence is 15 residues long. The CDR3 here is CSVHGGSGTHYGYTF. The CDR3 DNA sequence: TGCAGCGTCCACGGGGGGTCAGGAACCCACTATGGCTACACCTTC.

Turning to this clone: Other DNA sequences in the same sample also yield this CDR3. The chain couples TRBV9 to TRBJ2-2; D unresolved. V dropped 1 base and J dropped 0 bases, with 4 bases sitting between them. The CDR3 length is 14 residues. In germline, CDR1 is SGDLS, CDR2 YYNGEE. The CDR3 DNA sequence: TGTGCCAGCAGCGTAAGTCCGAACACCGGGGAGCTGTTTTTT. Translation gives CASSVSPNTGELFF.

The chain links TRBV7-9 to TRBJ1-4; TRBD1 might be the D (6 bases). Per the germline V gene, CDR1 is SEHNR and CDR2 is FQNEAQ (reference sequence). The CDR3 sequence is 12 residues long. V lost 8 bases to trimming and J lost 12 bases, with 16 bases between them. CDR3 sequence reads: CASRSGSGELFF. The CDR3 DNA is TGTGCCAGCCGCTCGGGGTCAGGGGAACTGTTTTTT.

This clone was detected a few times. This chain connects TRBV19 to TRBJ2-7; D remains unclear. The CDR3 totals 14 residues. Germline V gene sequence: CDR1 LNHDA, CDR2 SQIVND (reference sequence). V lost 3 bases and J 0 bases, leaving 9 bases between the germline ends. In DNA form, the CDR3 reads TGTGCCAGTAGTATTGATCGAATCTCCTACGAGCAGTACTTC. This sequence encodes CASSIDRISYEQYF.

This clone was recorded a few times. The genes are TRBV2 and TRBJ1-5; D gene uncertain. The germline V and J ends were trimmed by 4 bases and 6 bases, with 7 bases remaining between them. The CDR3 consists of 12 residues. Germline V gene sequence: CDR1 SNHLY, CDR2 FYNNEI. The CDR3 DNA follows: TGTGCCAGCAGTGGACTTCCTCAGCCCCAGCATTTT. It codes for CASSGLPQPQHF. Full variable domain (outside the CDR3, taken from reference TRBV2 and TRBJ1-5): EPEVTQTPSHQVTQMGQEVILRCVPISNHLYFYWYRQILGQKVEFLVSFYNNEISEKSEIFDDQFSVERPDGSNFTLKIRSTKLEDSAMYFCASSGLPQPQHFGDGTRLSIL.

This clone has a handful of counts. J is TRBJ2-1 and V is TRBV11-2; TRBD2 agrees at 12 bases. The CDR3 covers 17 residues. Germline CDR1 SGHAT, CDR2 FQNNGV. V lost 4 bases to trimming and J lost 7 bases; unmatched junction nucleotides: 11. The CDR3 nucleotides read TGTGCCAGCAGCTCACTAGCGGGGGGCGCCTTTTTGAATGAGCAGTTCTTC. Translating it yields CASSSLAGGAFLNEQFF.

There are a few counts of this clone. J is TRBJ2-1 and V is TRBV7-3, with D perhaps assigned TRBD1 or TRBD2 (5 bases each). CDR1 is SGHTA and CDR2 is FQGTGA in the germline V gene. CDR3 size: 13 residues. V lost 1 base and J lost 15, with 16 bases in between. The CDR3 region is CASSLNRQTMRFF. DNA for the CDR3: TGTGCCAGCAGCTTAAATAGACAGACTATGCGGTTCTTC.

This clone was seen only a few times. The genes are TRBV29-1 and TRBJ2-3, with D perhaps matching TRBD1 or TRBD2 (5 bases each). Germline V gene sequence: CDR1 SQVTM, CDR2 ANQGSEA. The CDR3 length is 16 residues. V shed 4 bases and J shed 0 bases, with 17 bases lying between them. The CDR3 sequence: CSVVAQGGLSTDTQYF. The CDR3 nucleotides read TGCAGCGTTGTGGCCCAGGGCGGGTTAAGCACAGATACGCAGTATTTT.

Only a few counts were recorded for this clone. J is TRBJ1-2 and V is TRBV2; D ambiguous. This CDR3 comprises 13 residues. V shed 4 bases and J shed 3 bases, with 9 bases lying between them. Per germline, CDR1 SNHLY and CDR2 FYNNEI. The CDR3 protein is CASSGAKDYGYTF. The CDR3 coding sequence is TGTGCCAGCAGTGGCGCCAAGGACTATGGCTACACCTTC.

This clone has more than one count but fewer than ten. The V and J genes are TRBV11-3 and TRBJ2-7, with a possible D match to TRBD1 (5 bases). Trimming shortened V by 1 base and J by 4 bases, and 11 bases separated the two germline ends. CDR3 size: 14 residues. Germline loops: CDR1 SGHNT, CDR2 YENEEA. Written as DNA, the CDR3 is TGTGCCAGCAGCTTAGGGCGGCAGGGATACGAGCAGTACTTC. It encodes CASSLGRQGYEQYF.

Only a few counts were recorded for this clone. The rearrangement joins TRBV30 to TRBJ1-2, with D possibly being TRBD1 (5 bases). The CDR3 contains 15 residues. With 1 base removed from V and 5 bases from J, the gap between germline ends came to 17 bases. In germline, CDR1 is GTSNPN, CDR2 SVGIG (reference sequence). The CDR3: CAWSASGARRYGYTF. The CDR3 DNA reads as TGTGCCTGGAGTGCCTCTGGGGCACGGAGGTATGGCTACACCTTC. The variable domain in full, with the rest retrieved from reference TRBV30 and TRBJ1-2, is SQTIHQWPATLVQPVGSPLSLECTVEGTSNPNLYWYRQAAGRGLQLLFYSVGIGQISSEVPQNLSASRPQDRQFILSSKKLLLSDSGFYLCAWSASGARRYGYTFGSGTRLTVV.

The V gene is TRBV4-2, the J gene TRBJ2-2; possibly TRBD1 or TRBD2 for D (5 bases each). The germline V and J ends were trimmed by 2 bases and 7 bases, with 11 bases remaining between them. The CDR3 extends over 14 amino acids. Per germline, CDR1 LGHNA and CDR2 YNFKEQ. The CDR3 reads CASSQTGTLGELFF. The CDR3 nucleotides read TGTGCCAGCAGCCAAACTGGGACCCTCGGGGAGCTGTTTTTT.